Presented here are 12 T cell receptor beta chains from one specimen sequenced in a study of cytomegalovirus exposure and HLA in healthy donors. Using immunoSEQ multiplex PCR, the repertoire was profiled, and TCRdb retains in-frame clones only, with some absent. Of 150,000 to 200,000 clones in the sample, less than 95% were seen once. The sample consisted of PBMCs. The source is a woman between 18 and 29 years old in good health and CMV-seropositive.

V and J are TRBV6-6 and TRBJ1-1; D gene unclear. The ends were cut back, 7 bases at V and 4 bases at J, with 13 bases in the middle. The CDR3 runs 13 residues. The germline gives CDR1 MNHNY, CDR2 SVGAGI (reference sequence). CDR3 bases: TGTGCCAGCACCATGATCCCCGGCACTGAAGCTTTCTTT. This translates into CASTMIPGTEAFF.

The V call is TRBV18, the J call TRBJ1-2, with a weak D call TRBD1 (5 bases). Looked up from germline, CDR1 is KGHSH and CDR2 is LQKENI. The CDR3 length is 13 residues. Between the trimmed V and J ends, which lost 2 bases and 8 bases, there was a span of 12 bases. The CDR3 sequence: CASSPKTRGGYTF. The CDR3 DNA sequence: TGTGCCAGCTCACCAAAAACTCGGGGGGGCTACACCTTC. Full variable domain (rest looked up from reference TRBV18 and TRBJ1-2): NAGVMQNPRHLVRRRGQEARLRCSPMKGHSHVYWYRQLPEEGLKFMVYLQKENIIDESGMPKERFSAEFPKEGPSILRIQQVVRGDSAAYFCASSPKTRGGYTFGSGTRLTVV.

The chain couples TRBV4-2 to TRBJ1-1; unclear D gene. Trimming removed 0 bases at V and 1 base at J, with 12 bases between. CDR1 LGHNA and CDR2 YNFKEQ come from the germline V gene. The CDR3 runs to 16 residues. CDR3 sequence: CASSQDYGRRNTEAFF. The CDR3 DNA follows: TGTGCCAGCAGCCAAGATTACGGGAGGAGGAACACTGAAGCTTTCTTT.

CDR3 residues: CATRGGQGSYNEQFF. DNA for the CDR3: TGTGCCACCCGGGGAGGACAGGGCTCCTACAATGAGCAGTTCTTC. The genes are TRBV2 and TRBJ2-1, with 8 positions matching TRBD1. The CDR3 is 15 amino acids. Germline-derived CDR1 and CDR2 are SNHLY and FYNNEI. The ends lost 10 bases at V and 0 bases at J; junction bases unmatched: 8.

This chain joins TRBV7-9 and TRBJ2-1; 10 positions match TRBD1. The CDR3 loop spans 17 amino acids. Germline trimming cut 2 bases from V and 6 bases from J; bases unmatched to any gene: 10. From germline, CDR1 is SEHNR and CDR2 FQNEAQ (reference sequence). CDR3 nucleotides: TGTGCCAGCAGCTTAAGAGCGGGGACAGGGGAGGGCAATGAGCAGTTCTTC. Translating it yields CASSLRAGTGEGNEQFF. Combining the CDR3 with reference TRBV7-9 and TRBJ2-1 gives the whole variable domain DTGVSQNPRHKITKRGQNVTFRCDPISEHNRLYWYRQTLGQGPEFLTYFQNEAQLEKSRLLSDRFSAERPKGSFSTLEIQRTEQGDSAMYLCASSLRAGTGEGNEQFFGPGTRLTVL.

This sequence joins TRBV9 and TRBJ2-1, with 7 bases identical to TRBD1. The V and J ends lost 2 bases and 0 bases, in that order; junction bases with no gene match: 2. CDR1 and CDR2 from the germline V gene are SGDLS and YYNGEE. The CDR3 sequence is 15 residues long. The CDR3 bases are TGTGCCAGCAGCGTGGGGACAGTCTCCTACAATGAGCAGTTCTTC. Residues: CASSVGTVSYNEQFF.

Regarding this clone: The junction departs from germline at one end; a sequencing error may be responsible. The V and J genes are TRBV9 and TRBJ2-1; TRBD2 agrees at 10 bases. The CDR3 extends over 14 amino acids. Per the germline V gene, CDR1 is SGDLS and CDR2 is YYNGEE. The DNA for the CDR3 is TGTGCCAGTAGCGGGAGGAGCTCCTACAATGAGCAGTTCTTC. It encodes CASSGRSSYNEQFF. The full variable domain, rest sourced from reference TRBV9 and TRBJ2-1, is DSGVTQTPKHLITATGQRVTLRCSPRSGDLSVYWYQQSLDQGLQFLIQYYNGEERAKGNILERFSAQQFPDLHSELNLSSLELGDSALYFCASSGRSSYNEQFFGPGTRLTVL.

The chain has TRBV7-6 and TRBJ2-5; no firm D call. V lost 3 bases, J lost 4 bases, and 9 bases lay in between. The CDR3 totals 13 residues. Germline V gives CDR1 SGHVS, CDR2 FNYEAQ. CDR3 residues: CASSFQPGETQYF. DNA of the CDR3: TGTGCCAGCAGCTTCCAACCAGGAGAGACCCAGTACTTC.

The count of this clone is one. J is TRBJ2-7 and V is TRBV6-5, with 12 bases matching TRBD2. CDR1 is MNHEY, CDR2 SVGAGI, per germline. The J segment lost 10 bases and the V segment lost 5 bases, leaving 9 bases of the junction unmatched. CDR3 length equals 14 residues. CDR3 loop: CASSLPGLAGIQYF. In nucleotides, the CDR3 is TGTGCCAGCAGTCTACCTGGACTAGCGGGAATTCAGTACTTC.

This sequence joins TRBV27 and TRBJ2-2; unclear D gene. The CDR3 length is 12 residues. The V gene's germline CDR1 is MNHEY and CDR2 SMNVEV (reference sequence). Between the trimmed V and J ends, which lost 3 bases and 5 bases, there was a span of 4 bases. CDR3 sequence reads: CASSFPTGELFF. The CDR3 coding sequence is TGTGCCAGCAGTTTTCCGACCGGGGAGCTGTTTTTT.

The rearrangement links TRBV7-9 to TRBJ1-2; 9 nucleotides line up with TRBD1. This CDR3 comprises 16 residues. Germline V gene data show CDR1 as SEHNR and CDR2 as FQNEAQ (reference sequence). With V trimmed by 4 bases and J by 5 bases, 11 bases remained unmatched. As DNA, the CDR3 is TGTGCCAGCAGCTCCTACAACAGGGGGCCAGAATATGGCTACACCTTC. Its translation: CASSSYNRGPEYGYTF.

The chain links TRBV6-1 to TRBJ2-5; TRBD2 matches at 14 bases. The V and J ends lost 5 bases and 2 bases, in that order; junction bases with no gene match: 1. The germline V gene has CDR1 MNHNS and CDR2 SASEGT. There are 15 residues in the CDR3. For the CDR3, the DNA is TGTGCCAGCAGTCGACTAGCGGGGGGGCAAGAGACCCAGTACTTC. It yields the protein CASSRLAGGQETQYF.